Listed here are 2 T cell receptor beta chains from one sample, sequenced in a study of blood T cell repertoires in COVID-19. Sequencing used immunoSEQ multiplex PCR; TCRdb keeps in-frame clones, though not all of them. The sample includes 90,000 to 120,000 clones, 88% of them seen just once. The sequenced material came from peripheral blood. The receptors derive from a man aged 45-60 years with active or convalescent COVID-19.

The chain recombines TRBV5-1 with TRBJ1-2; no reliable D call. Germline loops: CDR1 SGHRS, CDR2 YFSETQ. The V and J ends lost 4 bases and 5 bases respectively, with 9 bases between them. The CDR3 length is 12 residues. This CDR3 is CASSPMTYGYTF. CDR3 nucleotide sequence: TGCGCCAGCAGCCCAATGACATATGGCTACACCTTC.

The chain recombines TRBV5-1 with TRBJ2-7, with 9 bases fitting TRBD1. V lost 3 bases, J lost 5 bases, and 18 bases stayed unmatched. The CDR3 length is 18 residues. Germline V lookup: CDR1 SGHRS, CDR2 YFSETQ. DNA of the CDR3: TGCGCCAGCAGCTATGGCACCGGGACAGGGAGATATACTGACGAGCAGTACTTC. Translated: CASSYGTGTGRYTDEQYF.